The 30 T cell receptor beta chains listed next were all sequenced from one sample in a study of blood T cells in healthy people across ages. The authors ran a second PCR of roughly 6 to 12 cycles using a sample-barcoded 5' primer and a J-beta primer mix. TCRdb re-analysed the 5' RACE reads in MiXCR, keeping a single row per CDR3 protein. The sample holds 600,000 or so distinct CDR3 sequences; 25% to 30% are singletons and the top ten take approximately 14%. Sample: blood. Source of these receptors: an elderly woman in good health.

The chain joins TRBV12-3 or TRBV12-4 to TRBJ1-1; TRBD1 matches 8 bases. Trimming took 3 bases from V and 0 from J; bases not matched to a gene: 9. The CDR3 has 17 residues. In DNA, the CDR3 is TGTGCCAGCAGTTTGTCGGGGGACAGGATCGTGAACACTGAAGCTTTCTTT. Encoded protein: CASSLSGDRIVNTEAFF.

This clonotype was counted at least ten times. A read error may be the cause here, since a much bigger clone is one base away. The V gene is TRBV5-1, the J gene TRBJ1-1, with TRBD1 matching 7 bases. The trim removed 1 base at V and 1 base at J, leaving 4 bases unmatched. The CDR3 runs 15 residues. Germline assignment: CDR1 SGHRS and CDR2 YFSETQ. CDR3 region: CASSLSRDRNTEAFF. The CDR3 DNA reads as TGCGCCAGCAGCTTGAGTCGGGACAGGAACACTGAAGCTTTCTTT.

The genes are TRBV4-1 and TRBJ2-7, with 7 bases identical to TRBD2. The end of the DNA aligns better with TRBJ2-5, so the J call may be wrong. The V gene's germline CDR1 is MGHRA and CDR2 YSYEKL. This CDR3 has 16 residues. CDR3 residues: CASSQERDGGEETQYF. DNA of the CDR3: TGCGCCAGCAGCCAAGAGCGGGATGGGGGGGAGGAGACCCAGTACTTC.

This clonotype was observed many times. This sequence joins TRBV5-1 and TRBJ2-1, with TRBD2 identical over 12 bases. From germline, CDR1 is SGHRS and CDR2 YFSETQ. J gave up 3 bases and V 0 bases, and 1 base lay outside the gene matches. The CDR3 is 16 residues long. CDR3 protein: CASSLASGGDYNEQFF. CDR3 in DNA: TGCGCCAGCAGCTTGGCTAGCGGGGGGGACTACAATGAGCAGTTCTTC. Looking up the rest from reference TRBV5-1 and TRBJ2-1 gives the full variable domain: KAGVTQTPRYLIKTRGQQVTLSCSPISGHRSVSWYQQTPGQGLQFLFEYFSETQRNKGNFPGRFSGRQFSNSRSEMNVSTLELGDSALYLCASSLASGGDYNEQFFGPGTRLTVL.

This clonotype was detected ten times or more. The gene calls are TRBV7-2 and TRBJ2-1, with D uncertain. The V end was cut by 1 base, the J end by 4 bases, with 14 bases between. In germline, CDR1 is SGHTA, CDR2 FQGNSA. The CDR3 consists of 16 residues. CDR3 coding DNA: TGTGCCAGCAGCTTAGAAGGTTCGGTAATATACAATGAGCAGTTCTTC. This encodes CASSLEGSVIYNEQFF.

The table lists this clonotype with a few counts. The rearrangement links TRBV7-2 to TRBJ1-5; tentative D call: TRBD1 (5 bases). The germline V gene encodes CDR1 SGHTA and CDR2 FQGNSA. The CDR3 contains 15 residues. Trimming removed 3 bases at V and 3 bases at J, with 12 bases between. CDR3 bases: TGTGCCAGCAGCTTTGGGGGAGAGGACAATCAGCCCCAGCATTTT. Its protein product is CASSFGGEDNQPQHF. Full variable domain (remainder filled in from reference TRBV7-2 and TRBJ1-5): GAGVSQSPSNKVTEKGKDVELRCDPISGHTALYWYRQSLGQGLEFLIYFQGNSAPDKSGLPSDRFSAERTGGSVSTLTIQRTQQEDSAVYLCASSFGGEDNQPQHFGDGTRLSIL.

This clonotype was detected many times. The chain couples TRBV27 to TRBJ1-5; 12 nucleotides align to TRBD1. This CDR3 contains 16 residues. The germline CDR1 and CDR2 sequences are MNHEY and SMNVEV (reference sequence). Trimming took 5 bases from V and 4 from J; bases not matched to a gene: 6. For the CDR3, the DNA is TGTGCCAGCAGTGCGGGGGACAGGGGGCAAAATCAGCCCCAGCATTTT. This gives the protein CASSAGDRGQNQPQHF.

About this clonotype: A much larger clonotype is one base distant, so this may be a read error. The V and J genes are TRBV7-2 and TRBJ2-7, with D possibly being TRBD1 (5 bases). Germline CDR1 and CDR2: SGHTA and FQGNSA. The CDR3 loop spans 15 amino acids. Trimming pared 1 base from V and 3 bases from J, leaving 13 bases between. For the CDR3, the DNA is TGTGCCAGCAGCTTAGAGCCAGGGTTAGGCTACGAGCAGTACTTC. Translated: CASSLEPGLGYEQYF.

This clonotype was counted ten times or more. V usage is TRBV5-4 and J usage is TRBJ1-2; D possibly corresponds to TRBD1 (5 bases). Germline assignment: CDR1 SGHNT and CDR2 YYREEE (reference sequence). V lost 7 bases to trimming and J lost 5 bases, with 9 bases between them. There are 11 residues in the CDR3. The CDR3 loop reads CASGRGYGYTF. The CDR3 nucleotides read TGTGCCAGCGGTCGGGGGTATGGCTACACCTTC. The full variable domain, in which reference TRBV5-4 and TRBJ1-2 provide the parts outside the CDR3, is ETGVTQSPTHLIKTRGQQVTLRCSSQSGHNTVSWYQQALGQGPQFIFQYYREEENGRGNFPPRFSGLQFPNYSSELNVNALELDDSALYLCASGRGYGYTFGSGTRLTVV.

Many counts were recorded for this clonotype. This chain links TRBV2 with TRBJ2-5; 7 bases map to TRBD2. The CDR3 loop spans 15 amino acids. V gave up 6 bases and J gave up 1 base; unmatched junction bases: 8. CDR1 and CDR2 from the germline V gene are SNHLY and FYNNEI. DNA of the CDR3: TGTGCCAGCAGGCCTAGCGGCCTAAGCCAAGAGACCCAGTACTTC. It specifies CASRPSGLSQETQYF.

This clonotype was seen only once. The V and J genes are TRBV4-1 and TRBJ2-7; the D gene is possibly TRBD2 (6 bases). Germline V gene lookup returns CDR1 MGHRA and CDR2 YSYEKL. This CDR3 spans 17 amino acids. The germline V and J ends were trimmed by 5 bases and 3 bases, with 23 bases remaining between them. The CDR3 region is CASSDRGGKSRYYEQYF. The CDR3 DNA follows: TGCGCCAGCAGCGACCGTGGAGGGAAGTCGCGCTACTACGAGCAGTACTTC.

The genes are TRBV2 and TRBJ1-6; D gene unclear. Germline V CDR1 and CDR2: SNHLY, FYNNEI. This CDR3 region has 14 residues. The V and J ends lost 7 bases and 4 bases respectively, with 11 bases between them. This CDR3 reads CASTADLYNSPLHF. The DNA of the CDR3 is TGTGCCAGCACGGCAGATTTATATAATTCACCCCTCCACTTT.

The V gene is TRBV5-5, the J gene TRBJ2-4, with D unclear. V lost 0 bases, J lost 1 base, and 14 bases lay in between. CDR1 SGHKS and CDR2 YYEKEE come from the germline V gene (reference sequence). The CDR3 totals 17 residues. CDR3 DNA: TGTGCCAGCAGCTTGGGGACCACGGAAGGGGCCAAAAACATTCAGTACTTC. It codes for CASSLGTTEGAKNIQYF.

About this clonotype: A much larger clone lies one base from this, so it may be a read error. J is TRBJ2-1 and V is TRBV5-5; tentative D call: TRBD2 (6 bases). The CDR3 is 16 amino acids. Germline loops: CDR1 SGHKS, CDR2 YYEKEE (reference sequence). For the CDR3, the DNA is TGTGCCAGCAGTCTCGGACTATTTAGCTCCTACAATGAGCGGTTCTTC. This translates into CASSLGLFSSYNERFF.

Turning to this clonotype: Just one base apart from a much larger clone, this may be a read error. The CDR3 region is CASSPKDRRGEMTDTQYF. CDR3 sequence (DNA): TGCGCCAGCAGCCCAAAGGACCGGCGGGGGGAAATGACAGATACGCAGTATTTT. The V gene is TRBV4-1, the J gene TRBJ2-3; 8 nucleotides align to TRBD2. The germline V gene encodes CDR1 MGHRA and CDR2 YSYEKL. CDR3 length: 18 amino acids. The V segment lost 4 bases and the J segment 3 bases; nucleotides outside the gene matches: 15.

This chain joins TRBV5-1 and TRBJ2-7; TRBD1 matches 11 bases. In germline, CDR1 is SGHRS, CDR2 YFSETQ. After removal of 0 bases from V and 2 bases from J, the junction contained 1 base not matched to a gene. There are 15 residues in the CDR3. The CDR3 DNA reads as TGCGCCAGCAGCTTGGGGACAGGGGGCACCTACGAGCAGTACTTC. This sequence encodes CASSLGTGGTYEQYF.

Turning to this clonotype: One end of the junction varies from germline; a read error may be responsible. This chain uses TRBV4-3 with TRBJ2-1; the match to TRBD2 covers 8 bases. This CDR3 has 16 residues. From germline, CDR1 is LGHNA and CDR2 YSLEER. The CDR3 nucleotides read TGCGCCAGCAGCCAGATAGCGGGACCCCCCTACAATGAGCAGGTCTTC. Translation gives CASSQIAGPPYNEQVF.

This clonotype came up a few times. Given a much more abundant clone one base away, this may be a read error. V usage is TRBV6-2 or TRBV6-3 and J usage is TRBJ2-1, with D unresolved. TRBJ2-7 explains the end of the DNA better; the J call may be wrong. CDR1 is MNHEY and CDR2 is SVGEGT in the germline V gene. The CDR3 contains 14 residues. The CDR3 DNA sequence: TGTGCCAGCCGCACCCCGGGTTTCTACAATGAGCAGTACTTC. Translation gives CASRTPGFYNEQYF.

The table lists this clonotype with many counts. The chain combines TRBV7-9 with TRBJ1-1; possible D gene TRBD1, 6 bases. V was pared by 5 bases and J by 11 bases, with 18 bases between. Germline V gene lookup returns CDR1 SEHNR and CDR2 FQNEAQ (reference sequence). CDR3 length: 13 amino acids. CDR3 coding DNA: TGTGCCAGCAGCCCAGGACAGCGTCTTGCCGCTTTCTTT. Translating gives CASSPGQRLAAFF.

This clonotype was seen repeatedly, ten times or more. The rearrangement uses TRBV20-1 and TRBJ2-7; 9 bases match TRBD2. CDR1 and CDR2 (germline): DFQATT, SNEGSKA (reference sequence). V was clipped by 0 bases and J by 0 bases; unmatched bases: 6. This CDR3 spans 16 amino acids. This CDR3 is CSAREGGLAISYEQYF. CDR3 bases: TGCAGTGCTAGAGAAGGAGGACTAGCGATCTCCTACGAGCAGTACTTC.

In its sample, this clonotype was seen many times. The genes are TRBV7-3 and TRBJ2-3; possibly TRBD1 or TRBD2 for D (5 bases each). The CDR3 has 15 amino acids. V lost 1 base, J lost 4 bases, and 12 bases lay in between. Germline CDR1 and CDR2: SGHTA and FQGTGA. This chain's CDR3 is CASSLRQGSADTQYF. Here the CDR3 DNA reads TGTGCCAGCAGCTTAAGGCAGGGTAGCGCAGATACGCAGTATTTT. Looking up the rest from reference TRBV7-3 and TRBJ2-3 gives the full variable domain: GAGVSQTPSNKVTEKGKYVELRCDPISGHTALYWYRQSLGQGPEFLIYFQGTGAADDSGLPNDRFFAVRPEGSVSTLKIQRTERGDSAVYLCASSLRQGSADTQYFGPGTRLTVL.

Only a few counts were recorded for this clonotype. This chain joins TRBV7-6 and TRBJ1-4; 10 bases match TRBD1. CDR3 size: 15 residues. The V gene end was trimmed by 0 bases and the J gene end by 8 bases; junction bases not matched to a gene: 3. The germline CDR1 and CDR2 sequences are SGHVS and FNYEAQ. CDR3 DNA sequence: TGTGCCAGCAGCTTAGCCGGGACAGGGGCCGAAAAACTGTTTTTT. Translation gives CASSLAGTGAEKLFF.

Remarks on this clonotype: Given a much more abundant clone one base away, this may be a read error. V and J are TRBV9 and TRBJ2-6; D possibly corresponds to TRBD1 (5 bases). The CDR3 sequence is 16 residues long. Germline CDR1 is SGDLS and CDR2 is YYNGEE. CDR3 in DNA: TGTGCCAGCAGCGTAGCTATGAGCTCTGGGGCCAACGTCCGGACTTTC. It yields the protein CASSVAMSSGANVRTF.

This clonotype was counted at least ten times. This rearrangement joins TRBV12-3 or TRBV12-4 to TRBJ2-3; TRBD2 agrees at 7 bases. V lost 1 base to trimming and J lost 3 bases; unmatched junction nucleotides: 7. This CDR3 comprises 16 residues. The CDR3 DNA is TGTGCCAGCAGTTTAGGTACGGGAGGCTGGACAGATACGCAGTATTTT. This encodes CASSLGTGGWTDTQYF.

This chain uses TRBV7-9 with TRBJ1-4; D is unresolved. This CDR3 has 14 residues. V was shortened by 11 bases and J by 3 bases, with 16 bases between the two germline ends. CDR1 and CDR2 (germline): SEHNR, FQNEAQ (reference sequence). The CDR3 protein is CACSLTAANEKLFF. The CDR3 nucleotides read TGTGCCTGTAGCTTGACTGCGGCTAATGAAAAACTGTTTTTT. Drawing the rest from reference TRBV7-9 and TRBJ1-4, the complete variable domain is DTGVSQNPRHKITKRGQNVTFRCDPISEHNRLYWYRQTLGQGPEFLTYFQNEAQLEKSRLLSDRFSAERPKGSFSTLEIQRTEQGDSAMYLCACSLTAANEKLFFGSGTQLSVL.

This clonotype was picked up many times. The V and J genes are TRBV20-1 and TRBJ2-7; 10 bases map to TRBD2. The CDR3 is 14 residues long. CDR1 DFQATT and CDR2 SNEGSKA come from the germline V gene (reference sequence). V dropped 6 bases and J dropped 2; count of bases not matched to a gene: 7. The CDR3, as DNA: TGCAGTGCCTTCCATAGCGGGGGGACCTACGAGCAGTACTTC. The encoded protein is CSAFHSGGTYEQYF.

About this clonotype itself: A read error is possible here, since a much larger clone lies one base away. This chain joins TRBV25-1 and TRBJ1-2; 9 positions agree with TRBD1. CDR3 length: 15 residues. After removal of 1 base from V and 9 bases from J, the junction contained 9 bases not matched to a gene. From germline, CDR1 is MGHDK and CDR2 SYGVNS. CDR3 protein: CASSEWGTGLSRYTF. The DNA for the CDR3 is TGTGCCAGCAGTGAATGGGGGACAGGGCTGTCTCGCTACACCTTC.

This clonotype was detected ten times or more. This chain links TRBV7-2 with TRBJ1-1, with D tentatively TRBD1 (6 bases). Trimming removed 5 bases at V and 6 bases at J, with 22 bases between. Germline V lookup: CDR1 SGHTA, CDR2 FQGNSA. The CDR3 contains 16 residues. The CDR3 region has the DNA TGTGCCAGCAGCCCCCGACGGGGGGCGCGCATCGCTGAAGCTTTCTTT. As protein: CASSPRRGARIAEAFF.

CDR3 DNA: TGTGCCAGCAGCTCTGCAAGTGGGGTATCAGATACGCAGTATTTT. Its protein product is CASSSASGVSDTQYF. This chain uses TRBV7-9 with TRBJ2-3; D ambiguous. Germline V gene lookup returns CDR1 SEHNR and CDR2 FQNEAQ (reference sequence). This CDR3 is 15 amino acids long. Trimming left V 4 bases short and J 4 bases short, with 15 bases between.

This clonotype turned up a few times. The chain uses TRBV5-4 and TRBJ1-2, with D perhaps matching TRBD1 (6 bases). CDR3 size: 16 residues. Germline V gene data show CDR1 as SGHNT and CDR2 as YYREEE (reference sequence). Trimming pared 7 bases from V and 0 bases from J, leaving 19 bases between. CDR3 sequence: CASEIRGAPSNYGYTF. CDR3 nucleotides: TGTGCCAGCGAAATCAGGGGAGCCCCTTCTAACTATGGCTACACCTTC.